The TCR beta chain under discussion was sequenced for a study of vaccination and CD4 T cells after COVID-19. At the level of the study: From HCoV-229E, HCoV-OC43, HCoV-NL63 and SARS-CoV-2, overlapping spike peptides were used to stimulate the cells.

Comments on this clonotype: Its specificity is not known.

The V end lost 4 bases, the J end lost 5 bases, and 11 bases lay between the germline ends. Per the germline V gene, CDR1 is MRHNA and CDR2 is SNTAGT. The CDR3 is 14 residues long. Sequenced with the Oncomine TCR Beta short-read assay was DNA taken from cultured CD4+ T cells. One entry per CDR3 protein results from TCRdb running MiXCR on the PCR reads. The table includes around 18,000 distinct CDR3 sequences, less than 50% detected once. Stated treatment: approximately nine-day PBMC culture with coronavirus spike peptide pools or control peptides (ViraFEST assay). Every well contained approximately 2.1 million PBMCs, which were grown with around 9.4 IU/ml IL-2 and 10 ug/ml peptide pools.

The source is a human donor who had recovered from COVID-19. The rearrangement uses TRBV6-4 and TRBJ2-2, with D possibly TRBD1 on 5 matching bases. Material: CD4+ T cells from blood, cultured in vitro. Here the CDR3 reads CASSGTPGTGELFF. As DNA, the CDR3 is TGTGCCAGCAGTGGAACCCCAGGGACCGGGGAGCTGTTTTTT.